The rows below give T cell receptor beta chains drawn from one sample of a study of blood T cells in healthy people across ages. TCRdb recomputed calls from the 5' RACE reads with MiXCR, one row per CDR3 protein. This table holds 1.5 million to 2 million distinct CDR3 sequences, around 36% found once. The sequenced sample was blood. Every receptor here comes from a woman in her twenties or thirties in good health. The CDR3 runs from the conserved cysteine through the conserved F or W. D genes are given only for firm matches. Expanded clones are given a class, and other clones once, few, many or no size at all.

d_call j_call clone_size v_call cdr3_aa cdr3_nt
- TRBJ1-1 many TRBV29-1 CSGEILNTEAFF TGCAGCGGGGAGATTCTGAACACTGAAGCTTTCTTT
- TRBJ2-5 - TRBV6-8 CASRRYKEETQYF TGTGCCAGCAGGAGGTATAAGGAAGAGACCCAGTACTTC
- TRBJ2-2 once TRBV4-2 CASSQAENTGELFF TGTGCCAGCAGCCAGGCTGAGAACACCGGGGAGCTGTTTTTT
- TRBJ2-1 - TRBV15 CATSREGDRASNEQFF TGTGCCACCAGCAGGGAGGGGGATCGAGCGTCCAATGAGCAGTTCTTC
TRBD2 TRBJ2-2 - TRBV12-3/TRBV12-4 CASSLREGTGELFF TGTGCCAGCAGTTTAAGGGAGGGCACCGGGGAGCTGTTTTTT
- TRBJ2-2 - TRBV12-3/TRBV12-4 CASGLINPSGELFF TGTGCCAGCGGCCTCATAAATCCCTCCGGGGAGCTGTTTTTT
TRBD1 TRBJ2-7 many TRBV10-3 CAISSPGGPYEQYF TGTGCCATCAGTTCTCCAGGGGGTCCCTACGAGCAGTACTTC
- TRBJ2-1 many TRBV20-1 CSASSSDYNEQFF TGCAGTGCTAGTTCCTCCGACTACAATGAGCAGTTCTTC
- TRBJ2-2 - TRBV12-3/TRBV12-4 CASSLSASNTGELFF TGTGCCAGCAGTTTAAGCGCGTCGAACACCGGGGAGCTGTTTTTT
- TRBJ2-5 few TRBV5-6 CASSWRGSQETQYF TGTGCCAGCAGCTGGCGGGGTAGTCAAGAGACCCAGTACTTC
TRBD2 TRBJ2-3 - TRBV20-1 CSARWTSGTDTQYF TGCAGTGCTAGATGGACTAGCGGCACAGATACGCAGTATTTT
- TRBJ2-7 - TRBV6-1 CASSAGGDGYEQYF TGTGCCAGCAGTGCAGGAGGGGACGGCTACGAGCAGTACTTC
- TRBJ2-3 - TRBV9 CASSVEGVKDTQYF TGTGCCAGCAGCGTAGAAGGGGTTAAGGATACGCAGTATTTT
TRBD1 TRBJ2-2 few TRBV27 CASSLILAPGGGELFF TGTGCCAGCAGTTTAATACTTGCTCCAGGGGGCGGGGAGCTGTTTTTT
- TRBJ1-2 - TRBV5-1 CASSPLPGTDVSYGYTF TGCGCCAGCAGCCCCCTACCCGGGACGGATGTTTCCTATGGCTACACCTTC
TRBD1 TRBJ1-1 - TRBV24-1 CATSDTGVKAFF TGTGCCACCAGTGATACAGGGGTAAAAGCTTTCTTT
TRBD2 TRBJ2-3 many TRBV9 CASRRDGRETDTQYF TGTGCCAGCAGACGAGACGGGCGGGAGACAGATACGCAGTATTTT
- TRBJ2-3 - TRBV20-1 CSAQTLVTDTQYF TGCAGTGCTCAGACGTTGGTCACAGATACGCAGTATTTT
TRBD1 TRBJ1-2 - TRBV2 CASSKRDRGYTF TGTGCCAGCAGTAAAAGGGACAGGGGATACACCTTC
TRBD1 TRBJ2-4 - TRBV20-1 CSATTGAGAKNIQYF TGCAGTGCCACTACAGGGGCAGGGGCCAAAAACATTCAGTACTTC
- TRBJ2-2 - TRBV7-8 CASSPLVGSGKDGELFF TGTGCCAGCAGCCCGTTAGTCGGCAGTGGGAAGGACGGGGAGCTGTTTTTT
TRBD1 TRBJ2-5 many TRBV4-1 CASSHLGQGETQYF TGCGCCAGCAGCCACCTAGGACAGGGTGAGACCCAGTACTTC